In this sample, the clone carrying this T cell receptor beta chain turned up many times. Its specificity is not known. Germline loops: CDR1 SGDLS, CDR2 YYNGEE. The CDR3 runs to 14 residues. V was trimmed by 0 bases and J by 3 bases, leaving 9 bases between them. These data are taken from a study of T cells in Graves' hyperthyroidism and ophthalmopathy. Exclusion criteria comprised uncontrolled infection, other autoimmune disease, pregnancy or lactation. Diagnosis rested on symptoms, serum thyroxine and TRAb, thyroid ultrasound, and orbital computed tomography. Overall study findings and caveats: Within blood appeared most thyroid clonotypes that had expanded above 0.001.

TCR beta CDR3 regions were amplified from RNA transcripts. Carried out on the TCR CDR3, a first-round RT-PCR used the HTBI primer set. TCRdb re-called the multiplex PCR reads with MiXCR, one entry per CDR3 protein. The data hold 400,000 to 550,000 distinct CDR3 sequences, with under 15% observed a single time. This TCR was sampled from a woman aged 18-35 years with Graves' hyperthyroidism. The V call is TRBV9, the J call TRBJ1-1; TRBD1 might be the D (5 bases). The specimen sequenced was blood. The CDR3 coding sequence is TGTGCCAGCAGCGTAGGGGGGTTCGACACTGAAGCTTTCTTT. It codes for CASSVGGFDTEAFF.